This T cell receptor (beta chain) was observed in a study of CD8 T cells in ankylosing spondylitis. Study conclusions and caveats: It was reported that disease-linked clones were significantly enriched in matched ankylosing spondylitis synovial fluid. Blood from ankylosing spondylitis patients appeared to carry a characteristic roughly 8-variant TCR beta motif.

V lost 6 bases and J 0 bases, leaving 19 bases between the germline ends. The CDR3 is made up of 18 amino acids. Germline V gene data show CDR1 as SGHRS and CDR2 as YFSETQ. TCRdb passed the 5' RACE reads through MiXCR, listing each CDR3 protein once. The repertoire holds just over 350,000 distinct CDR3 sequences, with roughly 22% as singletons. This clonotype was detected only a few times. Its antigen is unidentified. Specimen: blood, either unsorted or a sorted T cell fraction (not recorded which). This receptor was obtained from a male donor with ankylosing spondylitis or in good health (not recorded which). The chain employs TRBV5-1 and TRBJ2-6; D is tentatively TRBD1 or TRBD2 (5 bases each). CDR3 sequence reads: CASTYFPGRVSGANVLTF. CDR3 nucleotides: TGCGCCAGCACCTACTTCCCGGGACGGGTCTCTGGGGCCAACGTCCTGACTTTC.